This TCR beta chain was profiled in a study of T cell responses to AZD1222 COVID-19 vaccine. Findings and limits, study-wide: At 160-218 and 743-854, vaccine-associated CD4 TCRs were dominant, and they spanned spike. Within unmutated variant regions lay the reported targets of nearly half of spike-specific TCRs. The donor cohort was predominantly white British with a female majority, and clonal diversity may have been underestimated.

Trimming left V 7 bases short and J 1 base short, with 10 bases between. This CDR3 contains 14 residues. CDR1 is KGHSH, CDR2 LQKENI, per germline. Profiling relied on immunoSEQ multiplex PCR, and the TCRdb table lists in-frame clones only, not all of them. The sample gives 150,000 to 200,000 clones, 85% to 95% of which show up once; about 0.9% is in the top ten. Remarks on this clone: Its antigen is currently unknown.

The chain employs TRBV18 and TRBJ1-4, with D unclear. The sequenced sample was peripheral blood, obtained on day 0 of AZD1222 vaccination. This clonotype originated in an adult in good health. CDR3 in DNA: TGTGCCAGCTTTAGAGCGGGAACTAATGAAAAACTGTTTTTT. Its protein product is CASFRAGTNEKLFF.